These 9 T cell receptor beta chains were sequenced from one sample in a study of regulatory T cells in long-lasting Graves disease. Documented time point: persistent/refractory GD, antithyroid drugs over 5 years with positive TRAb. Extracted RNA from PBMCs served as the source of the TCR library. Investigators prepared the TCR beta libraries by applying iRepertoire HTBI primers and Arm-PCR of CDR3 regions. In TCRdb, the multiplex PCR reads were re-called with MiXCR into one record per CDR3 protein. The data hold around 510,000 distinct CDR3 sequences, with less than 25% observed a single time. The source was peripheral blood mononuclear cells (PBMCs), collected when the disease was refractory, from a patient treated with antithyroid drugs. The receptors were sampled from a female donor with Graves disease.

A remark on this clonotype: One end of the junction does not line up with germline, which may come from a read error. The CDR3 sequence is CASSAPWALAGGSSYKQYF. CDR3 DNA: TGTGCCAGCAGCGCCCCCTGGGCACTAGCGGGAGGGAGCTCCTACAAGCAGTACTTC. The chain joins TRBV7-8 to TRBJ2-7; 13 nucleotides align to TRBD2. Germline values: CDR1 SGHVS, CDR2 FQNEAQ. The CDR3 totals 19 residues. Together with reference TRBV7-8 and TRBJ2-7, the CDR3 gives the full variable domain: GAGVSQSPRYKVAKRGQDVALRCDPISGHVSLFWYQQALGQGPEFLTYFQNEAQLDKSGLPSDRFFAERPEGSVSTLKIQRTQQEDSAVYLCASSAPWALAGGSSYKQYFGPGTRLTVT.

There are many counts of this clonotype. The rearrangement joins TRBV28 to TRBJ1-5; a weak D match, TRBD1 (5 bases). The CDR3 loop spans 14 amino acids. Germline lookup yields CDR1 MDHEN and CDR2 SYDVKM. The V end lost 10 bases, the J end lost 1 base, and 14 bases lay between the germline ends. CDR3 residues: CANGTGGSNQPQHF. In DNA, the CDR3 is TGTGCCAACGGTACGGGGGGGAGCAATCAGCCCCAGCATTTT.

There are many counts of this clonotype. The chain carries TRBV27 and TRBJ2-5; 15 nucleotides match TRBD2. V shed 6 bases, J shed 4 bases, and the junction held 3 bases outside the gene matches. The CDR3 loop spans 15 amino acids. Germline V gives CDR1 MNHEY, CDR2 SMNVEV (reference sequence). The CDR3 DNA reads as TGTGCCAGCAGGGGACTAGCGGGAGGCCTAGAGACCCAGTACTTC. Protein product: CASRGLAGGLETQYF.

This clonotype was picked up a small number of times. The chain carries TRBV6-5 and TRBJ1-5; weak D call: TRBD1 (6 bases). Germline values: CDR1 MNHEY, CDR2 SVGAGI. The V end was cut by 2 bases, the J end by 5 bases, with 13 bases between. The CDR3 spans 15 residues. CDR3 bases: TGTGCCAGCAGTTACACGGGGGCGAGGGATCAGCCCCAGCATTTT. It specifies CASSYTGARDQPQHF.

This clonotype was recorded a few times. The CDR3 loop reads CASSHGTGEFGQYF. The DNA of the CDR3 is TGTGCCAGCAGTCACGGGACAGGGGAATTCGGGCAGTACTTC. This chain uses TRBV28 with TRBJ2-7; 10 bases fit TRBD1. CDR1 and CDR2 (germline): MDHEN, SYDVKM. Trimming at V came to 5 bases and at J to 9 bases, leaving 10 bases not matched to a gene. This CDR3 has 14 amino acids.

This clonotype was counted at least ten times. CDR3 region: CASSPGGQGYEQYF. The CDR3 nucleotides are TGTGCCAGCAGCCCAGGGGGACAGGGCTACGAGCAGTACTTC. The V call is TRBV6-1, the J call TRBJ2-7; 9 nucleotides match TRBD1. The CDR3 runs to 14 residues. After removal of 6 bases from V and 3 bases from J, the junction contained 6 bases not matched to a gene. Germline V gene lookup returns CDR1 MNHNS and CDR2 SASEGT.

A few counts support this clonotype. The chain uses TRBV5-5 and TRBJ1-1; the D is unclear. The CDR3 is made up of 14 amino acids. Looked up from germline, CDR1 is SGHKS and CDR2 is YYEKEE (reference sequence). Between the trimmed V and J ends, which lost 0 bases and 5 bases, there was a span of 11 bases. CDR3 region: CASSLGLSGTEAFF. CDR3 in DNA: TGTGCCAGCAGCTTGGGCCTCTCTGGGACTGAAGCTTTCTTT.

A few counts support this clonotype. This sequence joins TRBV6-5 and TRBJ2-5; 8 nucleotides line up with TRBD2. Germline V gene data show CDR1 as MNHEY and CDR2 as SVGAGI. The J segment lost 5 bases and the V segment lost 2 bases, leaving 22 bases of the junction unmatched. This CDR3 contains 20 residues. CDR3 coding DNA: TGTGCCAGCAGTTACCCCTCGCAGCGGGAGCCCGCCCGCGTTCGGGAGACCCAGTACTTC. It is translated as CASSYPSQREPARVRETQYF.

The V call is TRBV7-8, the J call TRBJ2-7; D remains ambiguous. This CDR3 is 14 amino acids long. Germline CDR1 reads SGHVS; CDR2 reads FQNEAQ. The V end was cut by 5 bases, the J end by 5 bases, with 16 bases between. In DNA form, the CDR3 reads TGTGCCAGCAGCCAAGATCCTGGTCTTAACGAGCAGTACTTC. Translating it yields CASSQDPGLNEQYF.